These 28 T cell receptor beta chains were all obtained from the same sample, sequenced in a study of cytomegalovirus exposure and HLA in healthy donors. Amplification used 60 Vbeta primers and 13 Jbeta primers. Produced via immunoSEQ multiplex PCR; TCRdb's table is partial and in-frame only. The sample carries under 110,000 clones, more than 65% recorded once. Sequencing was performed on PBMCs. The receptors stem from a woman aged 45 to 65 in good health and CMV-seropositive.

This clone has a handful of counts. The chain employs TRBV28 and TRBJ1-3; TRBD1 is a possible D gene (5 bases). CDR3 size: 15 residues. The germline V gene has CDR1 MDHEN and CDR2 SYDVKM. Trimming took off 5 bases at V and 7 bases at J, with 18 bases between the two ends. The CDR3 nucleotides are TGTGCCAGCAGTCACTTTCCCTCAGGGTCCAACACCATATATTTT. It specifies CASSHFPSGSNTIYF.

This chain links TRBV6-5 with TRBJ1-1; TRBD1 matches 8 bases. The ends lost 2 bases at V and 1 base at J; junction bases unmatched: 0. CDR3 length equals 14 residues. Germline V gene lookup returns CDR1 MNHEY and CDR2 SVGAGI. CDR3 loop: CASSYGTGNTEAFF. The CDR3 DNA follows: TGTGCCAGCAGTTACGGGACAGGGAACACTGAAGCTTTCTTT.

The chain couples TRBV28 to TRBJ1-1; TRBD1 is a possible D gene (6 bases). V shed 6 bases and J shed 7 bases, with 21 bases lying between them. From germline, CDR1 is MDHEN and CDR2 SYDVKM. The CDR3 is 15 residues long. DNA for the CDR3: TGTGCCAGCAGCTACAGAGGGGGTGGGGCAGATGAAGCTTTCTTT. This encodes CASSYRGGGADEAFF.

There are a few counts of this clone. In nucleotides, the CDR3 is TGTGCCAGCAGCCAAACGACAGGGATCTACGAGCAGTACTTC. Its translation: CASSQTTGIYEQYF. This rearrangement joins TRBV7-9 to TRBJ2-7; 7 bases fit TRBD1. The trim removed 5 bases at V and 3 bases at J, leaving 7 bases unmatched. This CDR3 contains 14 residues. Germline assignment: CDR1 SEHNR and CDR2 FQNEAQ (reference sequence).

This clone appeared many times. CDR3 coding DNA: TGTGCCAGCAAAGGGGACAGGGACCTATATGGCTACACCTTC. It translates to CASKGDRDLYGYTF. This sequence joins TRBV6-1 and TRBJ1-2, with TRBD1 matching over 9 bases. CDR1 and CDR2 (germline): MNHNS, SASEGT. With 7 bases clipped from V and 5 bases from J, the junction kept 8 bases outside the gene matches. This CDR3 has 14 amino acids.

The V gene is TRBV27, the J gene TRBJ2-4, with 9 bases lining up with TRBD1. Trimming removed 6 bases from V and 4 bases from J; junction bases left unmatched: 4. There are 14 residues in the CDR3. In germline, CDR1 is MNHEY, CDR2 SMNVEV (reference sequence). The CDR3 bases are TGTGCCAGCAGGCAGGGGACAGGGAAAAACATTCAGTACTTC. It is translated as CASRQGTGKNIQYF.

This clone occurred a few times. The chain has TRBV7-9 and TRBJ1-4, with 8 bases fitting TRBD1. This CDR3 has 14 amino acids. Germline CDR1 SEHNR, CDR2 FQNEAQ (reference sequence). V gave up 2 bases and J gave up 8 bases; unmatched junction bases: 4. CDR3 in amino acids: CASSLLDRGEKLFF. CDR3 DNA: TGTGCCAGCAGCTTACTAGACAGGGGAGAAAAACTGTTTTTT.

The rearrangement uses TRBV7-9 and TRBJ2-5; TRBD2 matches 9 bases. CDR1 and CDR2 from the germline V gene are SEHNR and FQNEAQ (reference sequence). This CDR3 is built from 16 residues. V shed 4 bases and J 4 bases; nucleotides not matched to a gene: 10. Here the CDR3 reads CASSSQFGRGGETQYF. The CDR3 DNA reads TGTGCCAGCAGCTCTCAGTTCGGGCGGGGGGGAGAGACCCAGTACTTC.

The chain employs TRBV18 and TRBJ1-1, with TRBD1 matching over 9 bases. The CDR3 is made up of 16 amino acids. Germline values: CDR1 KGHSH, CDR2 LQKENI. Losses at the gene ends were 4 bases for V and 4 bases for J; bases not matched to a gene: 10. CDR3 amino acids: CASSLRTGEGGTEAFF. CDR3 DNA sequence: TGTGCCAGCTCACTACGGACAGGGGAAGGGGGCACTGAAGCTTTCTTT.

This chain uses TRBV14 with TRBJ1-2; TRBD1 matches at 7 bases. There are 14 residues in the CDR3. The germline V gene encodes CDR1 SGHDN and CDR2 FVKESK. V shed 3 bases, J shed 6 bases, and the junction held 7 bases outside the gene matches. The CDR3 is CASSQVDRWNGYTF. In DNA, the CDR3 is TGTGCCAGCAGCCAGGTGGACAGGTGGAATGGCTACACCTTC. The variable domain in full, completed from reference TRBV14 and TRBJ1-2, reads EAGVTQFPSHSVIEKGQTVTLRCDPISGHDNLYWYRRVMGKEIKFLLHFVKESKQDESGMPNNRFLAERTGGTYSTLKVQPAELEDSGVYFCASSQVDRWNGYTFGSGTRLTVV.

The genes are TRBV5-1 and TRBJ1-1, with 9 positions matching TRBD1. CDR1 and CDR2 (germline): SGHRS, YFSETQ. Germline trimming cut 4 bases from V and 3 bases from J; bases unmatched to any gene: 4. The CDR3 has 14 residues. Here the CDR3 reads CASSPDRGHTEAFF. The CDR3, as DNA: TGCGCCAGCAGCCCGGACAGGGGACACACTGAAGCTTTCTTT.

The V and J genes are TRBV11-3 and TRBJ1-1, with 7 positions matching TRBD1. The CDR3 covers 14 residues. Germline CDR1 reads SGHNT; CDR2 reads YENEEA. Trimming removed 6 bases from V and 6 bases from J; junction bases left unmatched: 10. This chain's CDR3 is CASSSGTVTSEAFF. CDR3 sequence (DNA): TGTGCCAGCAGTTCCGGGACAGTTACTTCTGAAGCTTTCTTT.

For the CDR3, the DNA is TGTGCCAGCAGTCCCCCCCTCCGGGGGGGCAAAAACATTCAGTACTTC. It yields the protein CASSPPLRGGKNIQYF. The chain is built from TRBV28 and TRBJ2-4, with 8 nucleotides matching TRBD2. Germline V gives CDR1 MDHEN, CDR2 SYDVKM. V trimming: 5 bases; J trimming: 3 bases; junction bases outside the gene matches: 9. This CDR3 comprises 16 residues.

The genes are TRBV15 and TRBJ2-7, with 10 nucleotides matching TRBD1. CDR3 length: 16 residues. Germline V gene sequence: CDR1 LNHNV, CDR2 YYDKDF (reference sequence). J lost 3 bases, V lost 3 bases, and 8 bases had no gene match. DNA of the CDR3: TGTGCCACCAGCAGCGGGACAGGGGACAACCGCTACGAGCAGTACTTC. As protein: CATSSGTGDNRYEQYF.

The chain employs TRBV7-6 and TRBJ1-3; 9 bases fit TRBD1. Trimming removed 1 base from V and 2 bases from J; junction bases left unmatched: 3. Germline V gene lookup returns CDR1 SGHVS and CDR2 FNYEAQ. The CDR3 loop spans 16 amino acids. CDR3 nucleotides: TGTGCCAGCAGCTTAGGCACAGGGGGCACTGGAAACACCATATATTTT. It codes for CASSLGTGGTGNTIYF.

V usage is TRBV6-6 and J usage is TRBJ2-2, with 7 bases aligning to TRBD2. The length of the CDR3 is 15 residues. The V gene's germline CDR1 is MNHNY and CDR2 SVGAGI (reference sequence). The V segment lost 6 bases and the J segment 0 bases; nucleotides outside the gene matches: 4. The DNA of the CDR3 is TGTGCCAGCAGGGGAGGGGTTGCGAACACCGGGGAGCTGTTTTTT. This sequence encodes CASRGGVANTGELFF.

The chain is built from TRBV19 and TRBJ2-3; TRBD2 agrees at 12 bases. The CDR3 runs to 15 residues. CDR1 is LNHDA and CDR2 is SQIVND in the germline V gene (reference sequence). The V gene end was trimmed by 5 bases and the J gene end by 6 bases; junction bases not matched to a gene: 6. The CDR3 sequence: CASSALAGGPDTQYF. CDR3 bases: TGTGCCAGTAGTGCTCTAGCGGGGGGGCCTGATACGCAGTATTTT.

V and J are TRBV25-1 and TRBJ2-2, with D unclear. Germline V gene data show CDR1 as MGHDK and CDR2 as SYGVNS. The CDR3 consists of 16 residues. V was pared by 3 bases and J by 0 bases, with 11 bases between. The CDR3 protein is CASSEVTAPNTGELFF. In DNA, the CDR3 is TGTGCCAGCAGTGAGGTAACAGCTCCGAACACCGGGGAGCTGTTTTTT.

The chain couples TRBV5-1 to TRBJ1-1; D is uncertain. V was shortened by 4 bases and J by 0 bases, with 7 bases between the two germline ends. Germline V gives CDR1 SGHRS, CDR2 YFSETQ. The CDR3 loop spans 13 amino acids. In nucleotides, the CDR3 is TGCGCCAGCAGCCTGAGTATGAACACTGAAGCTTTCTTT. Its translation is CASSLSMNTEAFF. The full variable domain, completed using reference TRBV5-1 and TRBJ1-1, is KAGVTQTPRYLIKTRGQQVTLSCSPISGHRSVSWYQQTPGQGLQFLFEYFSETQRNKGNFPGRFSGRQFSNSRSEMNVSTLELGDSALYLCASSLSMNTEAFFGQGTRLTVV.

In its sample, this clone was seen a few times. The rearrangement joins TRBV6-5 to TRBJ1-4; no firm D call. V lost 10 bases to trimming and J lost 1 base, with 10 bases between them. CDR1 and CDR2 from the germline V gene are MNHEY and SVGAGI. This CDR3 contains 13 residues. CDR3 nucleotides: TGTGCCACTGCCCGGGGAACTAATGAAAAACTGTTTTTT. Protein: CATARGTNEKLFF.

This rearrangement joins TRBV7-2 to TRBJ2-3, with 8 bases aligning to TRBD2. The V segment lost 5 bases and the J segment 0 bases; nucleotides outside the gene matches: 4. Germline-derived CDR1 and CDR2 are SGHTA and FQGNSA. The CDR3 extends over 15 amino acids. In DNA form, the CDR3 reads TGTGCCAGCAGCCCACTAGCGGCTAGCACAGATACGCAGTATTTT. Amino acid sequence: CASSPLAASTDTQYF.

The chain uses TRBV27 and TRBJ1-2; D remains ambiguous. CDR1 and CDR2 (germline): MNHEY, SMNVEV (reference sequence). CDR3 size: 13 residues. V dropped 6 bases and J dropped 4 bases, with 12 bases sitting between them. In DNA, the CDR3 is TGTGCCAGCAGCCTAGACGGCCTCTATGGCTACACCTTC. Amino acid sequence: CASSLDGLYGYTF.

V and J are TRBV10-3 and TRBJ2-3, with 7 bases that match TRBD2. V was clipped by 9 bases and J by 5 bases; unmatched bases: 8. This CDR3 is built from 13 residues. The germline CDR1 and CDR2 sequences are ENHRY and SYGVKD. CDR3 sequence reads: CAIGPGGGDTQYF. The CDR3 bases are TGTGCCATAGGTCCGGGAGGAGGAGATACGCAGTATTTT.

This clone was counted a single time. The gene calls are TRBV7-9 and TRBJ1-1; D might be TRBD1 (5 bases). This CDR3 spans 16 amino acids. Germline CDR1 and CDR2: SEHNR and FQNEAQ (reference sequence). Deletions cut 7 bases from V and 1 base from J, with 19 bases between. CDR3 DNA: TGTGCCAGCACAAATCCCGGGACTTTGGGGAACACTGAAGCTTTCTTT. Amino acid sequence: CASTNPGTLGNTEAFF.

The V gene is TRBV30, the J gene TRBJ2-6, with TRBD1 matching 8 bases. The CDR3 runs 15 residues. V was clipped by 8 bases and J by 2 bases; unmatched bases: 8. Looked up from germline, CDR1 is GTSNPN and CDR2 is SVGIG (reference sequence). The CDR3 coding sequence is TGTGCCCGAACAGGGGGGAGGACTGGGGCCAACGTCCTGACTTTC. It is translated as CARTGGRTGANVLTF.

The CDR3, as DNA: TGTGCCAGCAGTTTGAGACGGGGAAGCAATCAGCCCCAGCATTTT. Translation gives CASSLRRGSNQPQHF. V and J are TRBV28 and TRBJ1-5; D not certain. This CDR3 comprises 15 residues. Germline V CDR1 and CDR2: MDHEN, SYDVKM. V was shortened by 3 bases and J by 1 base, with 10 bases between the two germline ends.

This clone was counted between two and nine times. The V gene is TRBV23-1, the J gene TRBJ1-5, with D tentatively TRBD1 (6 bases). TRBV23-1 is designated an ORF whose function remains uncertain. The CDR3 sequence is 13 residues long. V was cut by 9 bases and J by 2 bases, with 11 bases left in between. For the CDR3, the DNA is TGCGCCAGGCTTAGACAGGGCAATCAGCCCCAGCATTTT. This codes for CARLRQGNQPQHF.

V gene TRBV5-1 combines with J gene TRBJ2-2; possible D gene TRBD1, 6 bases. V lost 3 bases, J lost 0 bases, and 9 bases lay in between. Per the germline V gene, CDR1 is SGHRS and CDR2 is YFSETQ. CDR3 length equals 15 residues. The chain's CDR3 is CASSSGVANTGELFF. In nucleotides, the CDR3 is TGCGCCAGCAGCTCAGGGGTGGCGAACACCGGGGAGCTGTTTTTT.